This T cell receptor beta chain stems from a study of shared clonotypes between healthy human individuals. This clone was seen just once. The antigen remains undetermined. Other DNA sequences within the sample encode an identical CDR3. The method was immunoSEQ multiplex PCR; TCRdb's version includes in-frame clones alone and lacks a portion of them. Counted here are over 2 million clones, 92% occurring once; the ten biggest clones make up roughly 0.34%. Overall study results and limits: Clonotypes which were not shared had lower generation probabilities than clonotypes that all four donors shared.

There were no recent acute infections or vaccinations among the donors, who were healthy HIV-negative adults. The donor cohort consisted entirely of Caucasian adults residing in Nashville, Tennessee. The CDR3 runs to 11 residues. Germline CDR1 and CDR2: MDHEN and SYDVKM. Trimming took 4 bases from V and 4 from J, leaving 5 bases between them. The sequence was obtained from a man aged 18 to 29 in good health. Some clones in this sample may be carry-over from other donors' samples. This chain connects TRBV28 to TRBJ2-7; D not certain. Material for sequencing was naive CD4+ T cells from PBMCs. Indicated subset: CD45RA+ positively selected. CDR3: CASSSSYEQYF. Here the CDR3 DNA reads TGTGCCAGCAGTTCTTCATACGAGCAGTACTTC. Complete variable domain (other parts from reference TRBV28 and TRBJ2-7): DVKVTQSSRYLVKRTGEKVFLECVQDMDHENMFWYRQDPGLGLRLIYFSYDVKMKEKGDIPEGYSVSREKKERFSLILESASTNQTSMYLCASSSSYEQYFGPGTRLTVT.